These T cell receptor beta chains were read from a single sample in a study of shared clonotypes between healthy human individuals. Some clones are missing from TCRdb's copy, which holds only in-frame ones; the method was immunoSEQ multiplex PCR. The sample lists 520,000 or so clones, 79% occurring once. The sample comprised PBMCs. These receptors were collected from a woman aged 40 to 50 in good health. Some clones in this sample may be carry-over from other donors' samples. Each CDR3 is given with its conserved first and last residue. A D gene is named only where the DNA matches it firmly. The size entry is marked missing in some rows and otherwise reads once, few, many or a size class.

abundance,d_gene,v_gene,j_gene,CDR3nt,CDR3aa
few,TRBD2,TRBV11-2,TRBJ2-1,TGTGCCAGCAGCTTGCTCCGCGGGAGGACTACTCCTAAGCAGTTCTTC,CASSLLRGRTTPKQFF
.,.,TRBV5-1,TRBJ2-7,TGCGCCAGCAGCAAAGGACTGGGGGCCTACGAGCAGTACTTC,CASSKGLGAYEQYF
.,.,TRBV15,TRBJ2-7,TGTGCCACCCGCGAGAGGAATAATTACGAGCAGTACTTC,CATRERNNYEQYF
.,TRBD1,TRBV29-1,TRBJ2-7,TGCAGCGTTGTGAGGACAGGGGGCGACGAGCAGTACTTC,CSVVRTGGDEQYF
.,.,TRBV5-1,TRBJ2-1,TGCGCCAGCAGCTTGGACTATGGGTACAATGAGCAGTTCTTC,CASSLDYGYNEQFF
.,TRBD2,TRBV5-4,TRBJ2-2,TGTGCCAGCAGCTTGGGGGCGGGAGGGCCCGGGGAGCTGTTTTTT,CASSLGAGGPGELFF
few,TRBD1,TRBV9,TRBJ2-1,TGTGCCAGCAGCGTTGGACAGGACAACAATGAGCAGTTCTTC,CASSVGQDNNEQFF
.,.,TRBV6-5,TRBJ2-6,TGTGCCAGCAGTGGGGGGTTCTCTGGGGCCAACGTCCTGACTTTC,CASSGGFSGANVLTF
.,TRBD2,TRBV2,TRBJ2-1,TGTGCCAGCAGCCGACTAGCGGGGGAACATGAGCAGTTCTTC,CASSRLAGEHEQFF
.,.,TRBV4-1,TRBJ1-5,TGCGCCAGCAGCCAAGGGACGGACAATCAGCCCCAGCATTTT,CASSQGTDNQPQHF
.,TRBD2,TRBV2,TRBJ2-3,TGTGCCAGCCGGACTAGCGGGATAGGGACGCAGTATTTT,CASRTSGIGTQYF
once,.,TRBV29-1,TRBJ1-3,TGCAGCGCCACACTCTTCCGGGACCCTGGAGCGAACACCATATATTTT,CSATLFRDPGANTIYF
.,.,TRBV19,TRBJ2-5,TGTGCCAGTAGTATTGGCGGATTAACAGGGGAGACCCAGTACTTC,CASSIGGLTGETQYF
once,TRBD2,TRBV7-2,TRBJ2-7,TGTGCCAGCAGCACTAGGGGCGGGAGGACCTACGAGCAGTACTTC,CASSTRGGRTYEQYF
.,TRBD1,TRBV19,TRBJ2-7,TGTGCCAGTAGCCCCTCACAGGGGAACTACGAGCAGTACTTC,CASSPSQGNYEQYF
.,.,TRBV28,TRBJ1-5,TGTGCCAGCAGCGACGGTCAGCCCCAGCATTTT,CASSDGQPQHF
.,.,TRBV6-5,TRBJ2-1,TGTGCCAGCAGGGTGGACGGTTACAATGAGCAGTTCTTC,CASRVDGYNEQFF
.,TRBD2,TRBV9,TRBJ2-7,TGTGCCAGCACCCCGGGACTAGCGGGAGCCTACGAGCAGTACTTC,CASTPGLAGAYEQYF
.,.,TRBV7-2,TRBJ2-6,TGTGCCAGCAGCTTGGGGATTCCTGGGGCCAACGTCCTGACTTTC,CASSLGIPGANVLTF
.,TRBD1,TRBV5-4,TRBJ2-3,TGTGCCAGCAGCTTGGTAAGGACAGGGAGCACAGATACGCAGTATTTT,CASSLVRTGSTDTQYF
.,.,TRBV5-1,TRBJ2-1,TGCGCCAGCAGCGAAACCTCCTACAATGAGCAGTTCTTC,CASSETSYNEQFF